This T cell receptor beta chain was profiled in a study of identical twins. General observations from the study: Possibly, invariant MAIT and iNKT cells partly confounded zero-insertion analyses. Cross-sectional statistics underpinned the conclusions; the same donors were not followed. Fewer insertions were carried by abundant cord blood beta clonotypes, but none was seen in memory repertoires.

CDR1 and CDR2 from the germline V gene are WSHSY and SAAADI. CDR3 size: 14 residues. The V and J ends lost 7 bases and 2 bases, in that order; junction bases with no gene match: 5. TCRdb redid the calling of the 5' RACE reads with MiXCR, one entry per CDR3 protein. The table records just under 650,000 distinct CDR3 sequences, around 7.5% of them present only once. This clonotype was counted many times. The antigen remains undetermined. All donors were healthy, and all were Caucasian. The same data also contributed to another study, on yellow fever vaccine responses in identical twins.

Sequences were obtained from PBMCs. This rearrangement joins TRBV10-2 to TRBJ2-1; 7 bases fit TRBD2. The clonotype originates from a woman under 30 in good health. The CDR3 spells CASIGLAAYNEQFF. In DNA form, the CDR3 reads TGCGCCAGCATCGGCCTAGCGGCCTACAATGAGCAGTTCTTC.